A selection of T cell receptor beta chains follows, all from one sample in a study of blood T cell repertoires in COVID-19. Clones were sequenced by immunoSEQ multiplex PCR, and TCRdb holds only the in-frame ones, with some missing. The sample has 77,000 or so clones, roughly 89% seen once; the top ten hold approximately 4.3%. The source material was peripheral blood. The receptors were gathered from a man aged 45-65 years with active COVID-19. The conserved cysteine and the conserved F or W are not part of the CDR3 here. Each record gives: J gene, V gene, CDR3 protein.

J: TRBJ2-7; V: TRBV15; CDR3: ATSRDLLAGAYEQY
J: TRBJ2-1; V: TRBV28; CDR3: ASSTGHRSAQF
J: TRBJ2-7; V: TRBV7-8; CDR3: ASSSTGTGSYEQY
J: TRBJ1-1; V: TRBV6-5; CDR3: ASSRGRGTEAF
J: TRBJ1-5; V: TRBV2; CDR3: ASSEDINQPQH
J: TRBJ2-3; V: TRBV28; CDR3: ASGKGQGASDTQY
J: TRBJ2-7; V: TRBV18; CDR3: ASSPGQGDKQY
J: TRBJ2-3; V: TRBV27; CDR3: ASSPLKGLAVTDTQY
J: TRBJ1-3; V: TRBV11-2; CDR3: ASSTPVSGGSGNTIY
J: TRBJ1-2; V: TRBV15; CDR3: ATSRDPQVNYGYT
J: TRBJ2-1; V: TRBV11-2; CDR3: ASSRGTAQF
J: TRBJ2-7; V: TRBV4-3; CDR3: ASSQDSGEQY
J: TRBJ2-7; V: TRBV4-2; CDR3: ASSPGLPPEQY
J: TRBJ2-7; V: TRBV6-6; CDR3: ASSTGSISEQY
J: TRBJ1-1; V: TRBV7-2; CDR3: ASTLLGSSLGEAF
J: TRBJ1-3; V: TRBV9; CDR3: ASSVDPGSSGNTIY
J: TRBJ2-1; V: TRBV15; CDR3: ATSSLTGSEQF
J: TRBJ2-5; V: TRBV10-2; CDR3: ASSDGTNSETQY
J: TRBJ1-3; V: TRBV18; CDR3: ASSPPRGVGNTIY
J: TRBJ2-7; V: TRBV3-1/TRBV3-2; CDR3: ASSQARTSAYEQY
J: TRBJ2-2; V: TRBV4-1; CDR3: ASSQDGGRTGELF
J: TRBJ1-6; V: TRBV28; CDR3: ASSLGSSYNSPLH
J: TRBJ2-1; V: TRBV28; CDR3: ASSPDREYNEQF
J: TRBJ2-2; V: TRBV28; CDR3: ASRQGSNTGELF
J: TRBJ2-1; V: TRBV6-2/TRBV6-3; CDR3: ASSYLGGVRTYNEQF
J: TRBJ2-7; V: TRBV12-3/TRBV12-4; CDR3: ASLQGYEQY
J: TRBJ2-1; V: TRBV30; CDR3: AWSVTEFNEQF